The subject of this entry is one TCR beta chain. TCRdb re-called the 5' RACE reads with MiXCR, one entry per CDR3 protein. The data contain about 240,000 distinct CDR3 sequences, roughly a tenth of them singletons. This specimen belongs to a study of T-cell memory formation after mild COVID-19. The length of the CDR3 is 16 residues. V was shortened by 4 bases and J by 0 bases, with 11 bases between the two germline ends. Germline values: CDR1 SGHRS, CDR2 YFSETQ. The sequence came from a young man who had mild COVID-19 (a few samples of this study predate the infection). Cell type and time point are not known. The gene calls are TRBV5-1 and TRBJ2-6, with D possibly matching TRBD1 (6 bases). The sequenced sample consisted of PBMCs or a T cell subset sorted from them (not recorded which). This CDR3 reads CASSRTAYSGANVLTF. The CDR3 nucleotides read TGCGCCAGCAGCCGGACAGCATACTCTGGGGCCAACGTCCTGACTTTC.